This TCR beta chain was sequenced during a study of T cells after yellow fever vaccination. Trimming removed 0 bases from V and 7 bases from J; junction bases left unmatched: 3. The CDR3 is 13 residues long. Germline assignment: CDR1 DFQATT and CDR2 SNEGSKA (reference sequence). This clonotype has a handful of counts. TCRdb reprocessed the 5' RACE reads via MiXCR and lists one record per CDR3 protein. The data contain 75,000 to 100,000 distinct CDR3 sequences, under 9% of them singletons. This specimen was CD8+ T cells not binding an NS4B(214-222) dextramer, sorted from PBMCs, taken more than 14 days after the first yellow fever vaccination. This receptor was obtained from a young man who received the YFV17D yellow fever vaccine. The V gene is TRBV20-1, the J gene TRBJ2-5; 9 nucleotides align to TRBD1. The DNA of the CDR3 is TGCAGTGCTAGAGACGGGACAGGGTTGACCCAGTACTTC. As protein: CSARDGTGLTQYF.